This T cell receptor (beta chain) was documented in a study of blood T cells in healthy people across ages. Primed by a sample-barcoded 5' primer and a J-beta primer mix, a second PCR proceeded for about 7 to 12 cycles. TCRdb recomputed calls from the 5' RACE reads with MiXCR, one row per CDR3 protein. This sample has about 1.1 million distinct CDR3 sequences, with 35% to 45% found just once. The receptor was isolated from a man between 18 and 35 years old in good health. Sequences were obtained from blood.

The CDR3 DNA sequence: TGTGCCAGCAGCGTAGCTCAACAGGCGAACTATGGCTACACCTTC. It is translated as CASSVAQQANYGYTF. This sequence joins TRBV9 and TRBJ1-2; tentative D call: TRBD1 (5 bases). V was shortened by 0 bases and J by 2 bases, with 11 bases between the two germline ends. CDR3 length: 15 residues. Germline lookup yields CDR1 SGDLS and CDR2 YYNGEE.